These T cell receptor beta chains were read from a single sample in a study of blood T cell repertoires in COVID-19. Some clones are missing from TCRdb's copy, which holds only in-frame ones; the method was immunoSEQ multiplex PCR. In the table there are roughly 120,000 clones, around 70% of which are singletons. The sequenced material came from peripheral blood. These receptors were collected from a man at least 80 years old with COVID-19, enrolled during active disease. The CDR3 runs from the conserved cysteine through the conserved F or W. A D gene is named only where the DNA matches it firmly. Only some rows state a clone size, as once, few, many or a class for expanded clones.

TRBV28	TRBJ1-2	.	.	CASAYPTDYGYTF	TGTGCCAGCGCATATCCCACGGACTATGGCTACACCTTC
TRBV13	TRBJ1-5	TRBD1	.	CASSPGTGNQPQHF	TGTGCCAGCAGCCCAGGGACAGGGAATCAGCCCCAGCATTTT
TRBV6-2/TRBV6-3	TRBJ2-7	TRBD2	.	CASSYRRLAGGSRIVYEQYF	TGTGCCAGCAGTTACCGCCGACTAGCGGGAGGGTCCCGGATCGTCTACGAGCAGTACTTC
TRBV28	TRBJ1-5	.	.	CASSLGAVNQPQHF	TGTGCCAGCAGTTTAGGGGCCGTGAATCAGCCCCAGCATTTT
TRBV2	TRBJ1-2	.	.	CASSDGGIYGYTF	TGTGCCAGCAGTGATGGAGGTATCTATGGCTACACCTTC
TRBV4-1	TRBJ1-1	.	.	CASSQLQGSVTEAFF	TGCGCCAGCAGCCAACTACAGGGATCCGTCACTGAAGCTTTCTTT
TRBV2	TRBJ2-2	TRBD2	.	CASTYSPGLAGVRGEVGELFF	TGTGCCAGCACCTATTCTCCGGGACTAGCGGGAGTGCGGGGGGAGGTCGGGGAGCTGTTTTTT
TRBV6-5	TRBJ2-7	TRBD2	.	CASSYYLAGTYEQYF	TGTGCCAGCAGTTACTACCTAGCGGGAACCTACGAGCAGTACTTC
TRBV28	TRBJ2-7	.	.	CASSLAPTSWQYF	TGTGCCAGCAGTTTAGCGCCCACCTCTTGGCAGTACTTC
TRBV4-1	TRBJ2-7	.	once	CASSREYGRGYEQYF	TGCGCCAGCAGCCGAGAATATGGCAGAGGATACGAGCAGTACTTC
TRBV6-1	TRBJ1-5	TRBD1	.	CASSENRGSGSNQPQHF	TGTGCCAGCAGTGAGAACAGGGGGTCGGGAAGCAATCAGCCCCAGCATTTT
TRBV29-1	TRBJ1-4	TRBD1	few	CSVGAGTANEKLFF	TGCAGCGTCGGAGCCGGGACAGCTAATGAAAAACTGTTTTTT
TRBV4-2	TRBJ2-1	.	.	CASSQVYIARDNWNEQFF	TGTGCCAGCAGCCAAGTATATATCGCCCGGGACAACTGGAATGAGCAGTTCTTC
TRBV2	TRBJ2-2	TRBD2	.	CASPRLAGGLWGGELFF	TGTGCCAGCCCCCGACTAGCGGGAGGGCTTTGGGGCGGGGAGCTGTTTTTT
TRBV28	TRBJ2-4	TRBD1	.	CASSSGTGAKNIQYF	TGTGCCAGCAGTTCCGGGACAGGGGCCAAAAACATTCAGTACTTC
TRBV7-8	TRBJ1-1	.	.	CASSLAGEEGTEAFF	TGTGCCAGCAGCTTAGCGGGGGAGGAGGGGACTGAAGCTTTCTTT